The source of this T cell receptor beta chain is a study of blood T cell repertoires in COVID-19. As for the study in general: COVID-19 samples collected from the United States, Italy and Spain covered acute and convalescent phases.

This CDR3 is built from 13 residues. With 3 bases removed from V and 6 bases from J, the gap between germline ends came to 11 bases. Germline values: CDR1 MNHEY, CDR2 SMNVEV (reference sequence). The assay was immunoSEQ multiplex PCR, and TCRdb's table has in-frame clones only and misses some. The sample records 30,000 to 40,000 clones, around 90% being singletons. The genes are TRBV27 and TRBJ1-2; D is possibly TRBD1 (6 bases). This TCR came from a man aged 55 to 70 with active or convalescent COVID-19. Sequencing was done on a sample of peripheral blood. Here the CDR3 DNA reads TGTGCCAGCAGTTTGGCAGGGGCCCATGGCTACACCTTC. Its protein product is CASSLAGAHGYTF.